Included here is one TCR beta chain sequence, with context. These data are taken from a study of OX40 agonist ivuxolimab in advanced cancers. Study context: Participants could have had prior anti-PD-1, anti-PD-L1 or anti-CTLA-4 therapy, and around 40% had some.

The germline V gene has CDR1 MGHRA and CDR2 YSYEKL. Trimming at V came to 2 bases and at J to 5 bases, leaving 22 bases not matched to a gene. This CDR3 has 20 amino acids. Sequencing used immunoSEQ multiplex PCR; TCRdb keeps in-frame clones, though not all of them. The repertoire consists of approximately 69,000 clones, with around 94% occurring once and the leading ten covering about 15%. Samples were taken at baseline and on day 1 of cycles 4 and 7. This sequence joins TRBV4-1 and TRBJ2-3, with 7 nucleotides matching TRBD1. The TCR was taken from an adult with an advanced solid tumor such as melanoma, head and neck, liver or kidney cancer. The input for sequencing was CD4+ or CD8+ T cells sorted from blood, taken in a trial of the OX40 agonist ivuxolimab. CDR3 in amino acids: CASSQLLTPMAGGSGDTQYF. CDR3 DNA sequence: TGCGCCAGCAGCCAACTTCTTACCCCTATGGCAGGGGGAAGTGGAGATACGCAGTATTTT.